This T cell receptor beta chain derives from a study of blood T cells in healthy people across ages. This clonotype was detected a few times. Combining a sample-barcoded 5' primer with a J-beta primer mix, a second PCR ran for roughly 7 to 11 cycles. TCRdb called the 5' RACE reads again in MiXCR, with one record for every CDR3 protein. The sample carries some 760,000 distinct CDR3 sequences, roughly 25% recorded once. Healthy Caucasian individuals from Russia aged about 6 to 95 served as donors. Researchers collected around 10 milliliters of peripheral blood from every single donor. The V gene lost 5 bases and the J gene lost 0 bases, with 14 bases spanning the gap. Germline loops: CDR1 SNHLY, CDR2 FYNNEI. The CDR3 covers 15 residues. Another study also made use of these data, one on T cells of mothers and their children. That report notes: Slightly higher overlap, not significant, was seen in related mother-child pairs than in unrelated pairs.

The rearrangement links TRBV2 to TRBJ2-7, with D unclear. This TCR derives from a boy between 10 and 17 years old in good health. Sequenced sample: blood. The CDR3 bases are TGTGCCAGCAGTCTCCGGGCCCCAGCCTCCTACGAGCAGTACTTC. Its protein is CASSLRAPASYEQYF.